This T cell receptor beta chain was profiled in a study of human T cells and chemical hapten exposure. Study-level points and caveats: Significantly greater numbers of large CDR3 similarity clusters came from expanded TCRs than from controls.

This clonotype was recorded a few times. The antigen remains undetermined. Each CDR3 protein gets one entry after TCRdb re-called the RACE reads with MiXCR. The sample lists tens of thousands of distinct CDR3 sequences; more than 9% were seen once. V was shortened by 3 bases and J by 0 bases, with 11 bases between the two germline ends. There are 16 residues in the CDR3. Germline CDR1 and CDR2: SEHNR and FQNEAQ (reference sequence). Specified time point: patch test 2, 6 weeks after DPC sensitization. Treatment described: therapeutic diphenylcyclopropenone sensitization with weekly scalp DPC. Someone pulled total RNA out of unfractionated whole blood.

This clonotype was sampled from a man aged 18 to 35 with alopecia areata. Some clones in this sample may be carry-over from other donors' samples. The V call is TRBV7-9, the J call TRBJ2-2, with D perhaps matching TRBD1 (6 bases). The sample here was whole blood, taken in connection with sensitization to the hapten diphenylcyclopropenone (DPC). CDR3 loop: CASSFPGTTNTGELFF. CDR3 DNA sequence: TGTGCCAGCAGCTTCCCCGGGACAACGAACACCGGGGAGCTGTTTTTT.